The rows below give T cell receptor beta chains drawn from one sample of a study of early T cells in non-severe SARS-CoV-2 infection. TCRdb itself ran the 5' RACE reads through MiXCR, one entry per CDR3 protein. In the table there are roughly 72,000 distinct CDR3 sequences, 12% of which are singletons. The sample in question was whole blood, obtained at baseline. These TCRs come from an adult who was a healthcare worker with PCR-confirmed SARS-CoV-2 infection or an uninfected control (not recorded which). CDR3s include the opening cysteine and the closing phenylalanine or tryptophan. The D gene is left open where the match is weak. The size field is filled for only some rows; it gives once, few, many or a size class.

>TRBV7-3|-|-|TRBJ2-2
CASSPGHRNTGELFF
TGTGCCAGCAGCCCCGGACACAGGAACACCGGGGAGCTGTTTTTT
>TRBV24-1|TRBD1|-|TRBJ2-2
CATSSTNQGAGELFF
TGTGCCACCAGTTCGACCAACCAGGGGGCAGGGGAGCTGTTTTTT
>TRBV6-4|TRBD2|-|TRBJ2-3
CASSEQRGNWDTQYF
TGTGCCAGCAGTGAACAGCGGGGGAATTGGGATACGCAGTATTTT
>TRBV7-2|-|many|TRBJ2-3
CASSSRLGTDTQYF
TGTGCCAGCAGCTCCCGACTAGGGACAGATACGCAGTATTTT
>TRBV20-1|-|-|TRBJ2-3
CSARGLIDTQYF
TGCAGTGCTAGAGGACTCATAGATACGCAGTATTTT
>TRBV10-3|-|few|TRBJ2-1
CAISGTSHFSYNEQFF
TGTGCCATCAGTGGGACGAGTCACTTCTCCTACAATGAGCAGTTCTTC
>TRBV7-8|-|many|TRBJ2-1
CASSQRGDTYNEQFF
TGTGCCAGCAGTCAGAGGGGGGACACCTACAATGAGCAGTTCTTC
>TRBV15|-|few|TRBJ2-2
CATSRVRANTGELFF
TGTGCCACCAGCAGAGTTCGCGCAAACACCGGGGAGCTGTTTTTT
>TRBV2|-|medium-sized|TRBJ2-3
CASLRDSGTDTQYF
TGTGCCAGCCTCCGGGACTCGGGAACAGATACGCAGTATTTT
>TRBV11-2|TRBD1|-|TRBJ1-5
CASSLDGTGVQPQHF
TGTGCCAGCAGCTTAGATGGGACAGGGGTTCAGCCCCAGCATTTT
>TRBV24-1|TRBD1|few|TRBJ2-1
CATESGTGTNNEQFF
TGTGCCACTGAGTCCGGGACAGGGACTAACAATGAGCAGTTCTTC
>TRBV7-2|-|many|TRBJ2-5
CASSLVRQETQYF
TGTGCCAGCAGCTTAGTCAGGCAGGAGACCCAGTACTTC
>TRBV7-9|-|-|TRBJ2-7
CASSLNPQGAYEQYF
TGTGCCAGCAGCTTGAATCCACAGGGCGCCTACGAGCAGTACTTC
>TRBV24-1|TRBD1|many|TRBJ2-1
CATSDSLTGDRVDEQFF
TGTGCCACCAGTGATTCTCTGACAGGTGACAGGGTCGATGAGCAGTTCTTC
>TRBV4-3|-|-|TRBJ2-7
CASSQFRSYEQYF
TGCGCCAGCAGCCAATTCCGCTCCTACGAGCAGTACTTC
>TRBV7-8|TRBD1|-|TRBJ2-4
CASSRDRENIQYF
TGTGCCAGCAGCCGGGACAGGGAAAACATTCAGTACTTC
>TRBV4-1|-|many|TRBJ2-6
CASSQETPLGAGANVLTF
TGCGCCAGCAGCCAAGAAACTCCCCTGGGGGCTGGGGCCAACGTCCTGACTTTC
>TRBV4-2|-|-|TRBJ2-4
CASSRQRDRNQNIQYF
TGTGCCAGCAGCCGCCAGAGGGACCGCAACCAAAACATTCAGTACTTC
>TRBV4-2|-|-|TRBJ2-3
CASSQVEGLPTDTQYF
TGTGCCAGCAGCCAAGTGGAGGGGCTGCCAACAGATACGCAGTATTTT
>TRBV5-1|TRBD1|many|TRBJ1-2
CASSPLTGGSIGYTF
TGCGCCAGCAGCCCCCTGACAGGGGGCTCAATAGGCTACACCTTC
>TRBV6-2/TRBV6-3|-|few|TRBJ1-2
CASSLSRGNYGYTF
TGTGCCAGCAGTTTAAGCAGGGGCAACTATGGCTACACCTTC
>TRBV12-3/TRBV12-4|-|many|TRBJ1-1
CASSLWGAEAFF
TGTGCCAGCAGTTTGTGGGGGGCTGAAGCTTTCTTT
>TRBV6-1|-|many|TRBJ2-6
CASSERPAGRISGANVLTF
TGTGCCAGCAGTGAAAGGCCTGCGGGCAGGATCTCTGGGGCCAACGTCCTGACTTTC
>TRBV5-4|-|-|TRBJ2-1
CASSLVAGTKGNEQFF
TGTGCCAGCAGCTTGGTTGCGGGGACAAAAGGCAATGAGCAGTTCTTC
>TRBV6-5|-|-|TRBJ2-2
CASSFSRDTSNTGELFF
TGTGCCAGCAGTTTTAGCCGGGACACCTCGAACACCGGGGAGCTGTTTTTT
>TRBV10-1|TRBD1|few|TRBJ2-1
CASSGGQGASNEQFF
TGCGCCAGCAGTGGGGGACAGGGGGCGTCCAATGAGCAGTTCTTC
>TRBV5-4|-|many|TRBJ1-1
CASSPPAGETEAFF
TGTGCCAGCAGCCCCCCGGCAGGGGAGACTGAAGCTTTCTTT
>TRBV15|TRBD1|-|TRBJ2-7
CATSRDRGIFEQYF
TGTGCCACCAGCAGGGACAGGGGAATATTCGAGCAGTACTTC